Below are 32 T cell receptor beta chains sequenced from a single sample in a study of blood T cell repertoires in COVID-19. Generated by immunoSEQ multiplex PCR, the TCRdb table keeps only in-frame clones and is missing some. Among almost 200,000 clones listed, roughly 80% were seen once. The specimen sequenced was peripheral blood. The receptors originated from a man aged 55-75 years with COVID-19, enrolled during active disease.

The V gene is TRBV27, the J gene TRBJ1-6; TRBD1 matches at 8 bases. CDR3 length equals 17 residues. V shed 6 bases and J 7 bases; nucleotides not matched to a gene: 14. The germline CDR1 and CDR2 sequences are MNHEY and SMNVEV (reference sequence). For the CDR3, the DNA is TGTGCCAGCAGGCACAGGGGGGCCGGGACGGTCAATTCACCCCTCCACTTT. Amino acid sequence: CASRHRGAGTVNSPLHF.

The chain couples TRBV27 to TRBJ1-5, with 10 bases fitting TRBD1. CDR1 and CDR2 (germline): MNHEY, SMNVEV (reference sequence). CDR3 length: 16 amino acids. V gave up 6 bases and J gave up 8 bases; unmatched junction bases: 13. CDR3 loop: CASSYKSGQGVKPQHF. In DNA, the CDR3 is TGTGCCAGCAGCTATAAATCTGGACAGGGGGTAAAGCCCCAGCATTTT.

V gene TRBV5-1 combines with J gene TRBJ1-4; TRBD1 is a possible D gene (6 bases). Germline V gene lookup returns CDR1 SGHRS and CDR2 YFSETQ. This CDR3 has 15 residues. The V and J ends lost 3 bases and 8 bases respectively, with 17 bases between them. The CDR3 spells CASSWEQGGGEKLFF. The CDR3, as DNA: TGCGCCAGCAGCTGGGAACAGGGCGGCGGGGAAAAACTGTTTTTT.

In the case of this clone: The same CDR3 is also encoded by other DNA sequences in this sample. The rearrangement links TRBV29-1 to TRBJ2-5; unclear D gene. CDR1 and CDR2 (germline): SQVTM, ANQGSEA. This CDR3 is built from 11 residues. V dropped 4 bases and J dropped 3 bases, with 6 bases sitting between them. CDR3 nucleotide sequence: TGCAGCGTTGCCGTTAAAGAGACCCAGTACTTC. This encodes CSVAVKETQYF.

The V gene is TRBV3-1 (or the pseudogene TRBV3-2), the J gene TRBJ1-2, with 12 bases that match TRBD1. J gave up 8 bases and V 6 bases, and 4 bases lay outside the gene matches. The CDR3 has 13 residues. Germline V gene sequence: CDR1 LGHDT, CDR2 YNNKEL (reference sequence). The chain's CDR3 is CASSRDRGPGYTF. The CDR3 DNA follows: TGTGCCAGCAGTCGGGACAGGGGGCCCGGCTACACCTTC.

The gene calls are TRBV7-8 and TRBJ2-5; a possible D gene is TRBD1 (5 bases). The V end lost 1 base, the J end lost 2 bases, and 8 bases lay between the germline ends. CDR3 length: 14 residues. Germline CDR1 SGHVS, CDR2 FQNEAQ. The CDR3: CASSLDPGQETQYF. In DNA form, the CDR3 reads TGTGCCAGCAGCTTAGACCCAGGGCAAGAGACCCAGTACTTC.

The chain uses TRBV30 and TRBJ1-5; D possibly corresponds to TRBD1 (5 bases). CDR3 length equals 14 residues. Deletions cut 0 bases from V and 4 bases from J, with 10 bases between. CDR1 GTSNPN and CDR2 SVGIG come from the germline V gene (reference sequence). Here the CDR3 DNA reads TGTGCCTGGAGTGTACTTTCAGGGAATCAGCCCCAGCATTTT. Its translation is CAWSVLSGNQPQHF.

The gene calls are TRBV6-5 and TRBJ1-2; possibly TRBD1 for D (5 bases). Trimming took 2 bases from V and 1 from J, leaving 11 bases between them. The CDR3 loop spans 15 amino acids. From germline, CDR1 is MNHEY and CDR2 SVGAGI. The CDR3 spells CASSYRSGFNYGYTF. CDR3 nucleotides: TGTGCCAGCAGTTACCGGTCAGGGTTTAACTATGGCTACACCTTC.

This clone was observed a handful of times. The chain carries TRBV2 and TRBJ2-1; D remains unclear. V was cut by 7 bases and J by 5 bases, with 15 bases left in between. The CDR3 totals 14 residues. Germline V gene data show CDR1 as SNHLY and CDR2 as FYNNEI. The CDR3 DNA is TGTGCCAGCATCGTGACCTTTGGGCACAATGAGCAGTTCTTC. Encoded protein: CASIVTFGHNEQFF.

The CDR3 sequence is CASSRTGPNQPQHF. DNA for the CDR3: TGTGCCAGCAGTCGGACAGGGCCCAATCAGCCCCAGCATTTT. The J gene is TRBJ1-5, the V gene TRBV6-6; the match to TRBD1 covers 8 bases. Per germline, CDR1 MNHNY and CDR2 SVGAGI (reference sequence). There are 14 residues in the CDR3. The V segment lost 5 bases and the J segment 3 bases; nucleotides outside the gene matches: 3.

In this sample, this clone turned up once. The chain recombines TRBV5-1 with TRBJ2-3; TRBD2 matches at 9 bases. Germline CDR1 is SGHRS and CDR2 is YFSETQ. V shed 7 bases and J 4 bases; nucleotides not matched to a gene: 13. The CDR3 has 16 residues. The CDR3 loop is CASALGREGRADTQYF. In DNA, the CDR3 is TGCGCCAGCGCCCTAGGGCGGGAGGGCCGGGCAGATACGCAGTATTTT.

Of note for this clone: The identical CDR3 is also encoded by other nucleotide sequences in the sample. The V gene is TRBV27, the J gene TRBJ2-2, with TRBD1 as a possible D gene (5 bases). V was shortened by 2 bases and J by 6 bases, with 13 bases between the two germline ends. This CDR3 spans 15 amino acids. The germline V gene encodes CDR1 MNHEY and CDR2 SMNVEV (reference sequence). Here the CDR3 reads CASSLRGNQAGELFF. The CDR3 DNA sequence: TGTGCCAGCAGTTTAAGGGGAAATCAGGCCGGGGAGCTGTTTTTT.

This chain joins TRBV12-3 or TRBV12-4 and TRBJ2-5, with unresolved D. The CDR3 spans 13 residues. V was shortened by 1 base and J by 2 bases, with 5 bases between the two germline ends. Here the CDR3 reads CASSLGRQETQYF. The CDR3 coding sequence is TGTGCCAGCAGTTTAGGCAGGCAAGAGACCCAGTACTTC.

V is TRBV5-1 and J is TRBJ2-1, with D hard to call. V lost 4 bases and J 0 bases, leaving 11 bases between the germline ends. Per the germline V gene, CDR1 is SGHRS and CDR2 is YFSETQ. This CDR3 comprises 15 residues. As DNA, the CDR3 is TGCGCCAGCAGCCTGGCTGTGCGCTCCTACAATGAGCAGTTCTTC. This codes for CASSLAVRSYNEQFF.

This rearrangement joins TRBV2 to TRBJ2-1; D is ambiguous. The germline V and J ends were trimmed by 4 bases and 4 bases, with 5 bases remaining between them. Germline V lookup: CDR1 SNHLY, CDR2 FYNNEI. The CDR3 totals 12 residues. The DNA of the CDR3 is TGTGCCAGCAGTGCCCTATACAATGAGCAGTTCTTC. Its translation is CASSALYNEQFF.

The V gene is TRBV23-1, the J gene TRBJ1-3; possibly TRBD1 for D (6 bases). TRBV23-1 is treated as an ORF (open reading frame) with a function not yet certain. This CDR3 comprises 13 residues. Deletions cut 8 bases from V and 4 bases from J, with 12 bases between. CDR3 residues: CASGTGIGNTIYF. The CDR3 DNA sequence: TGCGCCAGCGGTACAGGGATCGGAAACACCATATATTTT.

The chain employs TRBV5-1 and TRBJ1-1; the match to TRBD1 covers 10 bases. Germline V gives CDR1 SGHRS, CDR2 YFSETQ. Unmatched junction bases numbered 0, after V lost 0 bases and J lost 1 base. The length of the CDR3 is 15 residues. In DNA form, the CDR3 reads TGCGCCAGCAGCTTGGGGGACAGGGGGAACACTGAAGCTTTCTTT. Translation gives CASSLGDRGNTEAFF.

The CDR3 region is CASSLYRDRAKNIQYF. In DNA form, the CDR3 reads TGTGCCAGCAGTTTATACCGGGACAGGGCCAAAAACATTCAGTACTTC. The V and J genes are TRBV6-2 or TRBV6-3 and TRBJ2-4, with TRBD1 matching 8 bases. The germline V gene has CDR1 MNHEY and CDR2 SVGEGT. Trimming at V came to 4 bases and at J to 1 base, leaving 6 bases not matched to a gene. CDR3 length: 16 amino acids.

This chain links TRBV5-4 with TRBJ1-1; 9 bases match TRBD1. Trimming at V came to 6 bases and at J to 5 bases, leaving 8 bases not matched to a gene. Germline V CDR1 and CDR2: SGHNT, YYREEE (reference sequence). This CDR3 has 14 amino acids. The CDR3 region has the DNA TGTGCCAGCAAAACCGGACAGGGGCAAACTGAAGCTTTCTTT. Amino acids: CASKTGQGQTEAFF. The variable domain in full, completed from reference TRBV5-4 and TRBJ1-1, reads ETGVTQSPTHLIKTRGQQVTLRCSSQSGHNTVSWYQQALGQGPQFIFQYYREEENGRGNFPPRFSGLQFPNYSSELNVNALELDDSALYLCASKTGQGQTEAFFGQGTRLTVV.

This clone was seen a single time. V usage is TRBV5-1 and J usage is TRBJ2-3; 9 nucleotides agree with TRBD2. The germline gives CDR1 SGHRS, CDR2 YFSETQ. After removal of 7 bases from V and 1 base from J, the junction contained 13 bases not matched to a gene. The CDR3 consists of 17 residues. The CDR3 here is CASSLGPSGAGTDTQYF. The CDR3 bases are TGCGCCAGCTCCCTGGGTCCTAGCGGGGCGGGCACAGATACGCAGTATTTT.

The gene calls are TRBV28 and TRBJ2-2, with 10 nucleotides matching TRBD2. V lost 4 bases to trimming and J lost 5 bases; unmatched junction nucleotides: 4. Germline lookup yields CDR1 MDHEN and CDR2 SYDVKM. The CDR3 runs to 15 residues. The CDR3 region is CASSWGTSETGELFF. CDR3 DNA: TGTGCCAGCAGTTGGGGGACTAGCGAAACCGGGGAGCTGTTTTTT.

The chain links TRBV19 to TRBJ2-4; D gene ambiguous. Trimming took off 4 bases at V and 0 bases at J, with 16 bases between the two ends. This CDR3 is built from 17 residues. Germline values: CDR1 LNHDA, CDR2 SQIVND (reference sequence). The CDR3 DNA follows: TGTGCCAGTAGTACACCCCAGGCGCATCCAGCCAAAAACATTCAGTACTTC. It yields the protein CASSTPQAHPAKNIQYF.

V is TRBV19 and J is TRBJ1-5; D perhaps matches TRBD1 (5 bases). The ends were cut back, 3 bases at V and 5 bases at J, with 11 bases in the middle. Germline CDR1 reads LNHDA; CDR2 reads SQIVND (reference sequence). The CDR3 extends over 14 amino acids. The CDR3 reads CASSMSGIHQPQHF. The CDR3 DNA reads as TGTGCCAGTAGTATGTCAGGGATACATCAGCCCCAGCATTTT.

V gene TRBV7-2 combines with J gene TRBJ1-6; the match to TRBD1 covers 11 bases. The CDR3 contains 17 residues. V gave up 1 base and J gave up 9 bases; unmatched junction bases: 8. Looked up from germline, CDR1 is SGHTA and CDR2 is FQGNSA. The CDR3 DNA reads TGTGCCAGCAGCTTAGTTGGGACAGGGGGGGGCGGTTCACCCCTCCACTTT. This encodes CASSLVGTGGGGSPLHF. Together with reference TRBV7-2 and TRBJ1-6, the CDR3 gives the full variable domain: GAGVSQSPSNKVTEKGKDVELRCDPISGHTALYWYRQSLGQGLEFLIYFQGNSAPDKSGLPSDRFSAERTGGSVSTLTIQRTQQEDSAVYLCASSLVGTGGGGSPLHFGNGTRLTVT.

The V and J genes are TRBV6-1 and TRBJ1-2; D is unclear. This CDR3 has 12 residues. Germline loops: CDR1 MNHNS, CDR2 SASEGT. Deletions cut 2 bases from V and 4 bases from J, with 5 bases between. In nucleotides, the CDR3 is TGTGCCAGCAGTGAAATTAGCTATGGCTACACCTTC. Its translation is CASSEISYGYTF.

This chain uses TRBV30 with TRBJ2-7, with TRBD2 as a possible D gene (6 bases). CDR1 GTSNPN and CDR2 SVGIG come from the germline V gene (reference sequence). The CDR3 has 13 residues. V was shortened by 1 base and J by 7 bases, with 14 bases between the two germline ends. CDR3 protein: CAWSGRLGGEQYF. DNA of the CDR3: TGTGCCTGGAGTGGACGGTTAGGAGGGGAGCAGTACTTC.

The gene calls are TRBV5-8 and TRBJ1-4; D is undetermined. V lost 1 base and J lost 4, with 8 bases in between. The CDR3 covers 14 residues. CDR1 and CDR2 from the germline V gene are SGHTS and YDEGEE. The CDR3 sequence: CASSLRGFNEKLFF. DNA of the CDR3: TGTGCCAGCAGCTTGAGAGGATTTAATGAAAAACTGTTTTTT. Complete variable domain (other parts from reference TRBV5-8 and TRBJ1-4): EAGVTQSPTHLIKTRGQQATLRCSPISGHTSVYWYQQALGLGLQFLLWYDEGEERNRGNFPPRFSGRQFPNYSSELNVNALELEDSALYLCASSLRGFNEKLFFGSGTQLSVL.

This CDR3 is CASSLFRGLYEQYF. Written as DNA, the CDR3 is TGTGCCAGCAGCTTGTTCAGGGGGCTATACGAGCAGTACTTC. V gene TRBV5-8 combines with J gene TRBJ2-7, with TRBD1 identical over 8 bases. V lost 1 base and J lost 4; bases outside the gene matches: 4. The CDR3 is 14 residues long. Germline assignment: CDR1 SGHTS and CDR2 YDEGEE.

This rearrangement joins TRBV2 to TRBJ1-4; possibly TRBD1 for D (5 bases). CDR3 length: 14 residues. The V end lost 1 base, the J end lost 7 bases, and 10 bases lay between the germline ends. CDR1 is SNHLY, CDR2 FYNNEI, per germline. This CDR3 is CASSEGGEGEKLFF. The CDR3 nucleotides are TGTGCCAGCAGTGAAGGGGGGGAGGGTGAAAAACTGTTTTTT. The variable domain in full, with the rest retrieved from reference TRBV2 and TRBJ1-4, is EPEVTQTPSHQVTQMGQEVILRCVPISNHLYFYWYRQILGQKVEFLVSFYNNEISEKSEIFDDQFSVERPDGSNFTLKIRSTKLEDSAMYFCASSEGGEGEKLFFGSGTQLSVL.

V is TRBV19 and J is TRBJ2-1; TRBD1 aligns across 9 bases. The CDR3 covers 14 residues. V trimming: 8 bases; J trimming: 2 bases; junction bases outside the gene matches: 4. Germline lookup yields CDR1 LNHDA and CDR2 SQIVND (reference sequence). The CDR3 sequence: CASRRQGAYNEQFF. The CDR3 bases are TGTGCCAGTCGGAGACAGGGGGCCTACAATGAGCAGTTCTTC.

The sample holds one count of this clone. This chain uses TRBV6-1 with TRBJ1-2; D unclear. Trimming took off 2 bases at V and 8 bases at J, with 12 bases between the two ends. Germline CDR1 reads MNHNS; CDR2 reads SASEGT. The CDR3 is made up of 13 amino acids. The CDR3 DNA sequence: TGTGCCAGCAGTGAACGGCCGGGTCGAGGCTACACCTTC. Translation: CASSERPGRGYTF.

The V and J genes are TRBV19 and TRBJ1-1, with D hard to call. The V and J ends lost 4 bases and 0 bases respectively, with 9 bases between them. The CDR3 runs 14 residues. Germline V gene lookup returns CDR1 LNHDA and CDR2 SQIVND (reference sequence). The CDR3 reads CASSRLNMNTEAFF. In nucleotides, the CDR3 is TGTGCCAGTAGTAGACTGAACATGAACACTGAAGCTTTCTTT.